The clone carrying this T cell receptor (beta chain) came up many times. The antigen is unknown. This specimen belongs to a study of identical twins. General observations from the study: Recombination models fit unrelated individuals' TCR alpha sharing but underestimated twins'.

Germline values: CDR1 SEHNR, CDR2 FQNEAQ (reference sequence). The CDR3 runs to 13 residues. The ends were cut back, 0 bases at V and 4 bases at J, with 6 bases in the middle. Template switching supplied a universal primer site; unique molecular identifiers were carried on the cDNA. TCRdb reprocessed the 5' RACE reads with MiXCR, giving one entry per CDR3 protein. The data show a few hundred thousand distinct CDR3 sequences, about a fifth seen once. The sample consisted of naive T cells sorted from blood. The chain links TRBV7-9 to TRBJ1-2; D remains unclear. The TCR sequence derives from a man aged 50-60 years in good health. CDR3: CASSLAPLYGYTF. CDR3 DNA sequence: TGTGCCAGCAGCTTAGCCCCTCTCTATGGCTACACCTTC.